A single T cell receptor (beta chain) is shown here with its context. The CDR3 is 14 amino acids. From germline, CDR1 is SQVTM and CDR2 ANQGSEA. The ends were cut back, 3 bases at V and 1 base at J, with 12 bases in the middle. Alongside a J-beta primer mix, a sample-barcoded 5' primer served in a second PCR lasting about 6 to 12 cycles. TCRdb used MiXCR to reprocess the 5' RACE reads, holding one entry per CDR3 protein. In the table there are about 1.1 million distinct CDR3 sequences, 35% to 40% of which are singletons. The data originate from a study of blood T cells in healthy people across ages. The rearrangement links TRBV29-1 to TRBJ1-2, with a possible D match to TRBD1 (5 bases). This TCR derives from a man aged 18 to 30 in good health. Input material: blood. The CDR3 DNA sequence: TGCAGCGTTGATCAGTCCGGGGGTAACTATGGCTACACCTTC. It is translated as CSVDQSGGNYGYTF.